The 18 T cell receptor beta chains below were found in one sample sequenced in a study. TCRdb redid the calling of the reads with MiXCR, one entry per CDR3 protein. The sample carries about 740 distinct CDR3 sequences, more than 7% recorded once. What was sequenced was CD4+ T cells from synovial fluid. The receptors derive from a human donor with rheumatoid arthritis.

This clonotype is medium-sized (0.01 to 0.1%). The rearrangement uses TRBV12-3 or TRBV12-4 and TRBJ1-1; D remains ambiguous. V was trimmed by 8 bases and J by 4 bases, leaving 11 bases between them. This CDR3 is built from 12 residues. The CDR3 spells CASLQRGTEAFF. Written as DNA, the CDR3 is TGTGCCAGCCTCCAACGGGGCACTGAAGCTTTCTTT.

By frequency in the sample, this clonotype is medium-sized. The gene calls are TRBV12-3 or TRBV12-4 and TRBJ2-7, with unresolved D. V dropped 1 base and J dropped 0 bases, with 10 bases sitting between them. This CDR3 is built from 15 residues. DNA for the CDR3: TGTGCCAGCAGTTTAGGACCCCGCTTCTCCTACGAGCAGTACTTC. Its protein is CASSLGPRFSYEQYF.

By proportion, this clonotype is medium-sized. The J gene is TRBJ1-3, the V gene TRBV6-5; TRBD1 matches at 7 bases. After removal of 6 bases from V and 1 base from J, the junction contained 6 bases not matched to a gene. Germline V gene data show CDR1 as MNHEY and CDR2 as SVGAGI. The CDR3 has 15 amino acids. The CDR3 DNA follows: TGTGCCAGCAGACGATCGACAGGGTCTGGAAACACCATATATTTT. It yields the protein CASRRSTGSGNTIYF.

By sample fraction, this clonotype is large. The chain carries TRBV2 and TRBJ1-3; no clear D gene. The V gene lost 2 bases and the J gene lost 2 bases, with 7 bases spanning the gap. CDR1 is SNHLY, CDR2 FYNNEI, per germline. This CDR3 is 14 amino acids long. The CDR3 spells CASSEMGAGNTIYF. In DNA, the CDR3 is TGTGCCAGCAGTGAAATGGGTGCTGGAAACACCATATATTTT.

This clonotype is categorized as medium-sized. V and J are TRBV2 and TRBJ1-1; the match to TRBD1 covers 7 bases. The CDR3 spans 12 residues. Germline loops: CDR1 SNHLY, CDR2 FYNNEI. Trimming took 7 bases from V and 6 from J; bases not matched to a gene: 5. The CDR3 region is CASTRDRPEAFF. CDR3 sequence (DNA): TGTGCCAGCACCCGGGACAGACCTGAAGCTTTCTTT.

By sample fraction, this clonotype is large (0.1 to 1%). The J gene is TRBJ2-2, the V gene TRBV11-1; D uncertain. The CDR3 loop spans 16 amino acids. Germline CDR1 is SGHAT and CDR2 is FQDESV (reference sequence). V was shortened by 4 bases and J by 5 bases, with 17 bases between the two germline ends. CDR3 loop: CASSSMDGRRTGELFF. CDR3 sequence (DNA): TGTGCCAGCAGCTCCATGGACGGACGCCGGACCGGGGAGCTGTTTTTT.

The rearrangement links TRBV10-3 to TRBJ2-4, with D perhaps given as TRBD1 or TRBD2 (5 bases each). The CDR3 is 13 residues long. CDR1 and CDR2 (germline): ENHRY, SYGVKD. Trimming stripped 8 bases from V and 3 bases from J, with 11 bases between. The CDR3 DNA sequence: TGTGCCATCTTGGAGGACAACAAAAACATTCAGTACTTC. This sequence encodes CAILEDNKNIQYF.

Sample share makes this clonotype medium-sized. Written as DNA, the CDR3 is TGTGCCAGCAGCTTAACGGCAGGGGCGAACACTGAAGCTTTCTTT. This encodes CASSLTAGANTEAFF. The chain couples TRBV7-3 to TRBJ1-1; D perhaps matches TRBD1 (6 bases). Germline-derived CDR1 and CDR2 are SGHTA and FQGTGA. The CDR3 is 15 amino acids. V was trimmed by 0 bases and J by 1 base, leaving 9 bases between them.

The V call is TRBV28, the J call TRBJ2-7; possibly TRBD2 for D (5 bases). Trimming shortened V by 7 bases and J by 3 bases, and 13 bases separated the two germline ends. This CDR3 is built from 13 residues. Germline V gene lookup returns CDR1 MDHEN and CDR2 SYDVKM. The CDR3 is CASKVAGYYEQYF. DNA of the CDR3: TGTGCCAGCAAGGTCGCGGGCTACTACGAGCAGTACTTC.

This clonotype has only a few counts. The chain has TRBV29-1 and TRBJ1-1; D is unresolved. V was cut by 4 bases and J by 0 bases, with 9 bases left in between. Germline V gene data show CDR1 as SQVTM and CDR2 as ANQGSEA. CDR3 length: 13 amino acids. The chain's CDR3 is CSVAAGLNTEAFF. In DNA form, the CDR3 reads TGCAGCGTTGCTGCTGGTCTGAACACTGAAGCTTTCTTT.

By sample share, this clonotype is large. This chain connects TRBV6-5 to TRBJ2-1; 12 bases are a match to TRBD2. This CDR3 contains 15 residues. CDR1 is MNHEY and CDR2 is SVGAGI in the germline V gene. Trimming removed 5 bases from V and 6 bases from J; junction bases left unmatched: 5. CDR3: CASSASGRAFNEQFF. The CDR3 nucleotides read TGTGCCAGCAGTGCTAGCGGGAGGGCTTTCAATGAGCAGTTCTTC.

This clonotype is labeled as medium-sized. V usage is TRBV18 and J usage is TRBJ1-2; D is unclear. Trimming cost V 2 bases and J 2 bases, with 6 bases left between them. Germline values: CDR1 KGHSH, CDR2 LQKENI. The CDR3 totals 13 residues. CDR3 in amino acids: CASSPTENYGYTF. The DNA for the CDR3 is TGTGCCAGCTCACCAACGGAGAACTATGGCTACACCTTC.

About this clonotype itself: One junction end does not reproduce the germline sequence, and a read error may be involved. This chain joins TRBV7-2 and TRBJ2-3; 10 bases align to TRBD2. CDR1 SGHTA and CDR2 FQGNSA come from the germline V gene. The CDR3 is 15 amino acids. The CDR3 DNA follows: TGTGTCAGCAACTCGCTAGCGGGAGTGACAGATACGCAGTATTTT. Its protein is CVSNSLAGVTDTQYF. The complete variable domain, with remaining parts taken from reference TRBV7-2 and TRBJ2-3, reads GAGVSQSPSNKVTEKGKDVELRCDPISGHTALYWYRQSLGQGLEFLIYFQGNSAPDKSGLPSDRFSAERTGGSVSTLTIQRTQQEDSAVYLCVSNSLAGVTDTQYFGPGTRLTVL.

By proportion, this clonotype is medium-sized. The chain links TRBV6-5 to TRBJ2-2, with D perhaps TRBD1 or TRBD2 (5 bases each). V was cut by 6 bases and J by 13 bases, with 21 bases left in between. The CDR3 is made up of 14 amino acids. Per the germline V gene, CDR1 is MNHEY and CDR2 is SVGAGI. The CDR3 here is CASSPEGNSVRLFF. CDR3 sequence (DNA): TGTGCCAGCAGCCCCGAGGGGAATTCGGTGCGGCTGTTTTTT.

This clonotype is termed large. The chain combines TRBV5-1 with TRBJ2-7; no clear D gene. The length of the CDR3 is 11 residues. Germline values: CDR1 SGHRS, CDR2 YFSETQ. V lost 5 bases and J 5 bases, leaving 8 bases between the germline ends. The CDR3 DNA sequence: TGCGCCAGCAGGTTTGATCACGAGCAGTACTTC. Its translation is CASRFDHEQYF. The full variable domain, completed using reference TRBV5-1 and TRBJ2-7, is KAGVTQTPRYLIKTRGQQVTLSCSPISGHRSVSWYQQTPGQGLQFLFEYFSETQRNKGNFPGRFSGRQFSNSRSEMNVSTLELGDSALYLCASRFDHEQYFGPGTRLTVT.

This clonotype is categorized as large. This chain connects TRBV20-1 to TRBJ2-7; a weak D match, TRBD1 (7 bases). CDR3 length equals 17 residues. V lost 1 base and J 5 bases, leaving 24 bases between the germline ends. CDR1 DFQATT and CDR2 SNEGSKA come from the germline V gene (reference sequence). The DNA of the CDR3 is TGCAGTGCTAGAGGGTTTGCGGGGCAGGGGGGATTCGACGAGCAGTACTTC. This gives the protein CSARGFAGQGGFDEQYF.

This clonotype ranks as medium-sized. V is TRBV27 and J is TRBJ2-3; D ambiguous. The germline CDR1 and CDR2 sequences are MNHEY and SMNVEV (reference sequence). V lost 3 bases, J lost 3 bases, and 7 bases lay in between. This CDR3 has 13 residues. CDR3 DNA sequence: TGTGCCAGCAGTTTCCCCTTAACAGATACGCAGTATTTT. This gives the protein CASSFPLTDTQYF.

This clonotype rates as large. The chain has TRBV2 and TRBJ1-5; the match to TRBD1 covers 8 bases. CDR1 SNHLY and CDR2 FYNNEI come from the germline V gene. CDR3 length: 15 amino acids. V lost 7 bases and J lost 2; bases outside the gene matches: 7. Here the CDR3 DNA reads TGTGCCAGCACTATAGGACAGGGAGGCAATCAGCCCCAGCATTTT. Protein: CASTIGQGGNQPQHF.